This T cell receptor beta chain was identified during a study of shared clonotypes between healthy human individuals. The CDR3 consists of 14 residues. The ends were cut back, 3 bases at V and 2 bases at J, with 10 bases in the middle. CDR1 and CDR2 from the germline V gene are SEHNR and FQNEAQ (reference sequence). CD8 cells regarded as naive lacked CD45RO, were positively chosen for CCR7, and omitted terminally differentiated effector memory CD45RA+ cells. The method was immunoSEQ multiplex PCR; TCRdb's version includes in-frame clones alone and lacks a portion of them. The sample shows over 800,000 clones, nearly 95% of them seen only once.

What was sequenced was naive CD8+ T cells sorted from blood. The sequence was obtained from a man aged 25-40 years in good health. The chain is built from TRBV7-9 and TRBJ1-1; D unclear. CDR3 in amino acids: CASSLSRTNTEAFF. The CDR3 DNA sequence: TGTGCCAGCAGCTTGTCTAGGACTAACACTGAAGCTTTCTTT.